A selection of T cell receptor beta chains follows, all from one sample in a study of siplizumab effects on memory and regulatory T cells. The repertoire was sequenced with immunoSEQ multiplex PCR; TCRdb's copy has only in-frame clones and lacks some. The sample shows approximately 100,000 clones, around 90% of them seen only once. Sequences were obtained from CD4+ T cells sorted from blood. These receptor sequences come from a human donor in good health. Some clones in this sample may be carry-over from other donors' samples. Both conserved end residues are part of each CDR3. Only some rows state a clone size, as once, few, many or a class for expanded clones.

CDR3 length	clone size	V gene	J gene	CDR3 protein
15	-	TRBV11-2	TRBJ1-1	CASSTGGVGATEAFF
13	-	TRBV5-1	TRBJ2-5	CASGQGARETQYF
13	-	TRBV2	TRBJ2-5	CASTGVTKETQYF
16	-	TRBV19	TRBJ1-5	CASSIDIRNSNQPQHF
14	once	TRBV7-2	TRBJ1-1	CASSFRGDRTEAFF
13	-	TRBV15	TRBJ1-2	CATSPPGVGGYTF
18	-	TRBV6-4	TRBJ1-4	CASSRSGRQGRRSGKLFF
14	-	TRBV6-6	TRBJ2-7	CASRKPGLDYEQYF
14	-	TRBV5-1	TRBJ2-3	CASSLEFGGRTQYF
17	once	TRBV28	TRBJ2-2	CASTSSGRGWRTGELFF
14	-	TRBV15	TRBJ2-3	CATSRLTGADTQYF
16	-	TRBV4-2	TRBJ1-2	CASSQDEGPGPYGYTF
13	-	TRBV5-1	TRBJ1-1	CASSSLLNTEAFF
14	-	TRBV5-1	TRBJ2-7	CASSLSAPSYEQYF
16	once	TRBV15	TRBJ2-5	CATSRAQGPGQETQYF
18	-	TRBV5-1	TRBJ2-3	CASSLGASGSPITDTQYF
17	-	TRBV5-7	TRBJ2-4	CASSADRAASSKNIQYF
13	-	TRBV30	TRBJ1-5	CAWSVGSNQPQHF
14	-	TRBV27	TRBJ1-5	CASSRRADNQPQHF
14	-	TRBV5-4	TRBJ1-4	CASSLEGPNEKLFF
13	-	TRBV7-8	TRBJ2-5	CASSPTAGETQYF
15	-	TRBV5-1	TRBJ1-6	CASSPGTAYNSPLHF
17	-	TRBV5-1	TRBJ1-2	CASSLKPGGSNYYGYTF
12	-	TRBV5-4	TRBJ1-1	CASSFELTEAFF
16	-	TRBV14	TRBJ2-1	CASSPRAATSYNEQFF
14	-	TRBV6-5	TRBJ2-1	CASRLAGEYTEQFF
14	-	TRBV5-1	TRBJ1-4	CASSPWTENEKLFF